This T cell receptor (beta chain) came from a study of shared clonotypes between healthy human individuals. Generated by immunoSEQ multiplex PCR, the TCRdb table keeps only in-frame clones and is missing some. This repertoire shows roughly 500,000 clones, over 75% found once; its top ten account for roughly 13%. Germline CDR1 and CDR2: SGHRS and YFSETQ. V lost 0 bases to trimming and J lost 3 bases, with 9 bases between them. The CDR3 loop spans 15 amino acids. Sequenced: PBMCs. The rearrangement joins TRBV5-1 to TRBJ2-2; D is perhaps TRBD1 or TRBD2 (5 bases each). This clonotype was sampled from a woman aged 40 to 50 in good health. Some clones in this sample may be carry-over from other donors' samples. The CDR3, as DNA: TGCGCCAGCAGCTTGGAGATGGGGGACACCGGGGAGCTGTTTTTT. Translating gives CASSLEMGDTGELFF.